The source of this T cell receptor (beta chain) is a study of shared clonotypes between healthy human individuals. Study outcomes and limitations: Clonotypes that were shared across a handful of donors made up approximately 5% of naive CD4 clonotypes.

This CDR3 has 15 amino acids. V was shortened by 0 bases and J by 9 bases, with 15 bases between the two germline ends. The germline V gene encodes CDR1 MNHNS and CDR2 SASEGT. With respect to this clone: Its matching antigen is unknown.

The assay was run at deep level. Libraries were prepared by immunoSEQ multiplex PCR; TCRdb keeps only in-frame clonotypes and omits some of them. The sample yields around 550,000 clones, about 96% seen once. The receptor was isolated from a woman aged 25 to 39 in good health. V is TRBV6-1 and J is TRBJ1-5; no firm D call. The sample comprised naive CD4+ T cells sorted from blood. Subset of the sample: CD45RA+ positively selected. CDR3 loop: CASSEALQAPLPQHF. The CDR3 nucleotides read TGTGCCAGCAGTGAAGCGCTTCAGGCCCCCCTGCCCCAGCATTTT.